This T cell receptor (beta chain) was recovered during a study of cytomegalovirus exposure and HLA in healthy donors. Findings and caveats of the study: One later analysis reportedly identified an Asian-associated ancestry cluster that showed fewer N-insertions than the approximately 670-donor mean.

CDR1 and CDR2 from the germline V gene are KGHSH and LQKENI. V was clipped by 1 base and J by 6 bases; unmatched bases: 11. The CDR3 is 18 residues long. A remark on this clone: Its antigen remains unknown.

Vbeta (60) and Jbeta (13) primers were used in the PCR. Method: immunoSEQ multiplex PCR; TCRdb's copy keeps in-frame clones and lacks some. Its listing shows about 130,000 clones. The sample was PBMCs. V is TRBV18 and J is TRBJ2-3; 12 bases agree with TRBD2. This receptor was identified in a man aged 25 to 40 in good health and CMV-seronegative. CDR3 residues: CASSPLAIGTSGLDTQYF. The CDR3 DNA follows: TGTGCCAGCTCACCACTGGCAATCGGGACTAGCGGGCTCGATACGCAGTATTTT.